Below, 29 T cell receptor beta chains from the same sample are listed, as sequenced in a study of blood T cell repertoires in COVID-19. Sequencing used immunoSEQ multiplex PCR; TCRdb keeps in-frame clones, though not all of them. The sample has roughly 260,000 clones, roughly 88% seen once. The sequencing input was PBMCs or T cells enriched from blood (not recorded which). These receptors all come from a woman between 45 and 60 years old who had recovered from COVID-19.

The chain employs TRBV19 and TRBJ1-2; D perhaps matches TRBD1 (6 bases). Germline V gene sequence: CDR1 LNHDA, CDR2 SQIVND (reference sequence). The CDR3 totals 13 residues. The V and J ends lost 5 bases and 8 bases respectively, with 15 bases between them. CDR3 nucleotide sequence: TGTGCCAGTAGTGCGACAGGTCTGCGCGGCTACACCTTC. It is translated as CASSATGLRGYTF.

V is TRBV28 and J is TRBJ1-2, with 7 bases identical to TRBD1. The CDR3 spans 14 residues. Trimming removed 6 bases from V and 7 bases from J; junction bases left unmatched: 11. The germline V gene has CDR1 MDHEN and CDR2 SYDVKM. The CDR3 DNA reads TGTGCCAGCAGAGTCTACAGGGGATCCAGTGGCTACACCTTC. The encoded protein is CASRVYRGSSGYTF.

The sample holds a few counts of this clone. The chain uses TRBV2 and TRBJ1-6; 9 bases align to TRBD1. Unmatched junction bases numbered 7, after V lost 6 bases and J lost 10 bases. The V gene's germline CDR1 is SNHLY and CDR2 FYNNEI. This CDR3 is 14 amino acids long. In DNA, the CDR3 is TGTGCCAGCAGAACCGGGACAGGGCGATCACCCCTCCACTTT. Residues: CASRTGTGRSPLHF.

The chain uses TRBV5-1 and TRBJ2-7, with a weak D call TRBD1 (6 bases). Germline lookup yields CDR1 SGHRS and CDR2 YFSETQ. V was clipped by 2 bases and J by 7 bases, with 19 bases between them. The length of the CDR3 is 15 residues. CDR3 sequence (DNA): TGCGCCAGCAGCTTAGGACAGATGGGGCCGGGGGAGCAGTACTTC. This gives the protein CASSLGQMGPGEQYF.

The gene calls are TRBV5-4 and TRBJ2-5, with D unclear. Germline V lookup: CDR1 SGHNT, CDR2 YYREEE (reference sequence). The CDR3 is 14 residues long. The V end was cut by 0 bases, the J end by 5 bases, with 11 bases between. The DNA for the CDR3 is TGTGCCAGCAGCTTGGGTAGCTTTGGGGAGACCCAGTACTTC. Translating it yields CASSLGSFGETQYF.

This rearrangement joins TRBV19 to TRBJ2-3; 8 positions agree with TRBD1. This CDR3 comprises 15 residues. From germline, CDR1 is LNHDA and CDR2 SQIVND (reference sequence). The junction had 4 bases not matched to a gene; V was cut back by 3 bases and J by 2 bases. CDR3 DNA sequence: TGTGCCAGTAGTATTGGGACAGGTTCCACAGATACGCAGTATTTT. Protein sequence: CASSIGTGSTDTQYF.

In this sample, this clone turned up a few times. The rearrangement joins TRBV7-9 to TRBJ2-5; tentatively, D is TRBD1 (5 bases). Trimming cost V 3 bases and J 5 bases, with 13 bases left between them. Germline values: CDR1 SEHNR, CDR2 FQNEAQ (reference sequence). The CDR3 extends over 14 amino acids. CDR3 bases: TGTGCCAGCAGCTTGGACACTTTCGGGGAGACCCAGTACTTC. Protein sequence: CASSLDTFGETQYF.

This sequence joins TRBV4-2 and TRBJ1-1; possibly TRBD1 for D (5 bases). The CDR3 extends over 17 amino acids. Germline V CDR1 and CDR2: LGHNA, YNFKEQ. Trimming took off 4 bases at V and 0 bases at J, with 18 bases between the two ends. The CDR3 nucleotides read TGTGCCAGCAGCCCAGAGAGCGGGGCCGCGATGAACACTGAAGCTTTCTTT. Amino acid sequence: CASSPESGAAMNTEAFF.

V usage is TRBV6-5 and J usage is TRBJ1-1; 9 nucleotides line up with TRBD1. The V segment lost 7 bases and the J segment 7 bases; nucleotides outside the gene matches: 7. The CDR3 is made up of 13 amino acids. The germline V gene encodes CDR1 MNHEY and CDR2 SVGAGI. The CDR3 reads CASTGQGLIEAFF. CDR3 DNA sequence: TGTGCCAGCACCGGACAGGGGCTGATTGAAGCTTTCTTT.

This clone came up a few times. The chain links TRBV10-3 to TRBJ1-1, with D perhaps TRBD1 (5 bases). This CDR3 has 14 residues. Trimming left V 5 bases short and J 1 base short, with 11 bases between. Germline V gene sequence: CDR1 ENHRY, CDR2 SYGVKD. The CDR3 nucleotides read TGTGCCATCAGTTCGGCGACAGAGAACACTGAAGCTTTCTTT. Amino acid sequence: CAISSATENTEAFF.

This rearrangement joins TRBV3-1 (or the pseudogene TRBV3-2) to TRBJ2-3, with 9 bases lining up with TRBD2. CDR3 length: 18 residues. Germline-derived CDR1 and CDR2 are LGHDT and YNNKEL (reference sequence). The trim removed 4 bases at V and 7 bases at J, leaving 18 bases unmatched. Written as DNA, the CDR3 is TGTGCCAGCAGCCCCCAACTCGGAGCGGGAGGTCGGGGTCATACGCAGTATTTT. Its translation is CASSPQLGAGGRGHTQYF.

V usage is TRBV7-9 and J usage is TRBJ2-3, with TRBD2 identical over 9 bases. The CDR3 extends over 16 amino acids. Trimming removed 2 bases from V and 2 bases from J; junction bases left unmatched: 5. Germline values: CDR1 SEHNR, CDR2 FQNEAQ (reference sequence). The DNA for the CDR3 is TGTGCCAGCAGCTTAACTAGCGGGCGGAACACAGATACGCAGTATTTT. Its translation is CASSLTSGRNTDTQYF. Using reference TRBV7-9 and TRBJ2-3 for the parts outside the CDR3, the full variable domain is DTGVSQNPRHKITKRGQNVTFRCDPISEHNRLYWYRQTLGQGPEFLTYFQNEAQLEKSRLLSDRFSAERPKGSFSTLEIQRTEQGDSAMYLCASSLTSGRNTDTQYFGPGTRLTVL.

The rearrangement joins TRBV7-2 to TRBJ1-1; D is perhaps TRBD1 (6 bases). The CDR3 consists of 13 residues. The V end was cut by 2 bases, the J end by 4 bases, with 8 bases between. Germline CDR1 reads SGHTA; CDR2 reads FQGNSA. CDR3: CASSLQGTTEAFF. The CDR3 region has the DNA TGTGCCAGCAGCTTACAGGGGACCACTGAAGCTTTCTTT.

The rearrangement joins TRBV2 to TRBJ1-1, with D uncertain. CDR1 and CDR2 (germline): SNHLY, FYNNEI. V shed 4 bases and J shed 0 bases, with 6 bases lying between them. This CDR3 is 13 amino acids long. In DNA, the CDR3 is TGTGCCAGCAGTGGGCAGTTGAACACTGAAGCTTTCTTT. It specifies CASSGQLNTEAFF.

This clone came up many times. J is TRBJ1-5 and V is TRBV18; TRBD1 matches 8 bases. J lost 3 bases, V lost 5 bases, and 6 bases had no gene match. Germline V gene lookup returns CDR1 KGHSH and CDR2 LQKENI. There are 15 residues in the CDR3. The CDR3 is CASSRQDRDNQPQHF. The CDR3 DNA is TGTGCCAGCTCAAGACAGGACAGGGACAATCAGCCCCAGCATTTT.

The chain combines TRBV5-1 with TRBJ2-5, with 10 nucleotides matching TRBD1. Unmatched junction bases numbered 3, after V lost 4 bases and J lost 3 bases. CDR1 and CDR2 from the germline V gene are SGHRS and YFSETQ. This CDR3 is 14 amino acids long. CDR3 loop: CASSVDRGKETQYF. As DNA, the CDR3 is TGCGCCAGCAGCGTGGACAGGGGGAAAGAGACCCAGTACTTC.

V usage is TRBV7-9 and J usage is TRBJ2-2; TRBD1 aligns across 11 bases. This CDR3 has 16 residues. V lost 6 bases, J lost 6 bases, and 9 bases stayed unmatched. Germline V gene data show CDR1 as SEHNR and CDR2 as FQNEAQ (reference sequence). In DNA, the CDR3 is TGTGCCAGCAGACGTGGACAGGGGGCGAATGCCGGGGAGCTGTTTTTT. Protein product: CASRRGQGANAGELFF.

In its sample, this clone was seen once. The chain is built from TRBV30 and TRBJ2-4, with D unresolved. The CDR3 runs 11 residues. V lost 2 bases and J lost 6, with 5 bases in between. The germline gives CDR1 GTSNPN, CDR2 SVGIG (reference sequence). The CDR3 protein is CAWSLRNIQYF. CDR3 in DNA: TGTGCCTGGAGTCTGAGAAACATTCAGTACTTC.

CDR3 loop: CASSLVASSYNEQFF. The CDR3 region has the DNA TGTGCCAGCAGCTTAGTTGCTAGCTCTTATAATGAGCAGTTCTTC. The chain joins TRBV7-9 to TRBJ2-1; D might be TRBD2 (5 bases). The germline gives CDR1 SEHNR, CDR2 FQNEAQ (reference sequence). The V end lost 1 base, the J end lost 7 bases, and 14 bases lay between the germline ends. CDR3 length: 15 amino acids.

The genes are TRBV18 and TRBJ2-7; 8 bases fit TRBD1. Trimming cost V 5 bases and J 3 bases; bases outside gene matches: 9. The CDR3 sequence is 15 residues long. CDR1 and CDR2 (germline): KGHSH, LQKENI. CDR3 loop: CASSGLGQEYYEQYF. CDR3 sequence (DNA): TGTGCCAGCTCAGGGCTGGGACAGGAGTACTACGAGCAGTACTTC.

A single count supports this clone. The V call is TRBV19, the J call TRBJ1-1; 7 bases agree with TRBD1. The trim removed 2 bases at V and 4 bases at J, leaving 4 bases unmatched. The CDR3 covers 14 residues. Per germline, CDR1 LNHDA and CDR2 SQIVND (reference sequence). DNA of the CDR3: TGTGCCAGTAGTATACTCCAGGGGGTCACTGAAGCTTTCTTT. Translation: CASSILQGVTEAFF.

This chain links TRBV4-2 with TRBJ2-3, with D perhaps matching TRBD2 (5 bases). The CDR3 has 14 residues. CDR1 LGHNA and CDR2 YNFKEQ come from the germline V gene. Trimming pared 4 bases from V and 0 bases from J, leaving 8 bases between. This chain's CDR3 is CASSPSGSTDTQYF. DNA for the CDR3: TGTGCCAGCAGCCCTTCGGGGAGCACAGATACGCAGTATTTT.

This clone was detected a few times. This rearrangement joins TRBV7-3 to TRBJ2-1, with D perhaps TRBD2 (6 bases). Trimming removed 1 base from V and 7 bases from J, with 14 bases in between. Germline values: CDR1 SGHTA, CDR2 FQGTGA. The CDR3 runs 15 residues. Here the CDR3 reads CASSLNGLGGNEQFF. The DNA of the CDR3 is TGTGCCAGCAGCTTAAACGGGCTAGGAGGGAATGAGCAGTTCTTC.

Only a few counts were recorded for this clone. This chain joins TRBV10-3 and TRBJ2-3; D may be TRBD2 (6 bases). Germline CDR1 reads ENHRY; CDR2 reads SYGVKD. The CDR3 spans 15 residues. V dropped 3 bases and J dropped 0 bases, with 10 bases sitting between them. Here the CDR3 DNA reads TGTGCCATCAGTGACGGAGGGATTAGCACAGATACGCAGTATTTT. It yields the protein CAISDGGISTDTQYF.

V and J are TRBV9 and TRBJ1-4; D is unclear. V was clipped by 3 bases and J by 7 bases, with 7 bases between them. This CDR3 contains 12 residues. Germline CDR1 and CDR2: SGDLS and YYNGEE. The CDR3 here is CASSGAGEKLFF. The CDR3 DNA follows: TGTGCCAGCAGCGGGGCTGGTGAAAAACTGTTTTTT.

V gene TRBV5-4 combines with J gene TRBJ2-3; 7 bases map to TRBD2. The V segment lost 0 bases and the J segment 0 bases; nucleotides outside the gene matches: 4. The CDR3 extends over 16 amino acids. Germline-derived CDR1 and CDR2 are SGHNT and YYREEE (reference sequence). CDR3 region: CASSLAQRGSTDTQYF. CDR3 sequence (DNA): TGTGCCAGCAGCTTGGCCCAGCGGGGAAGCACAGATACGCAGTATTTT.

The J gene is TRBJ1-1, the V gene TRBV11-1; tentatively, D is TRBD1 (6 bases). This CDR3 is built from 15 residues. Per germline, CDR1 SGHAT and CDR2 FQDESV (reference sequence). Trimming left V 4 bases short and J 1 base short, with 13 bases between. CDR3 sequence reads: CASSSVGQKNTEAFF. In DNA form, the CDR3 reads TGTGCCAGCAGCTCTGTCGGACAGAAGAACACTGAAGCTTTCTTT.

The chain joins TRBV5-4 to TRBJ2-5; D is undetermined. There are 12 residues in the CDR3. Germline loops: CDR1 SGHNT, CDR2 YYREEE (reference sequence). V gave up 1 base and J gave up 2 bases, with 3 bases separating them. CDR3 nucleotide sequence: TGTGCCAGCAGCTTGCCACAAGAGACCCAGTACTTC. This sequence encodes CASSLPQETQYF.

This chain connects TRBV6-5 to TRBJ1-2; D is unresolved. Germline V CDR1 and CDR2: MNHEY, SVGAGI. V lost 8 bases, J lost 1 base, and 5 bases lay in between. The CDR3 consists of 11 residues. The CDR3 region has the DNA TGTGCCAGCGGCATTAACTATGGCTACACCTTC. Its translation: CASGINYGYTF.